Presented here are 22 T cell receptor beta chains from one specimen sequenced in a study of blood T cell repertoires in COVID-19. Profiled with immunoSEQ multiplex PCR; TCRdb holds only in-frame clones, not every one. The table has about 230,000 clones, 81% seen once. Sample: peripheral blood. The receptors derive from a woman older than 75 with acute or convalescent COVID-19.

The chain carries TRBV2 and TRBJ1-6; no clear D. Germline CDR1 and CDR2: SNHLY and FYNNEI. This CDR3 comprises 11 residues. V was trimmed by 3 bases and J by 8 bases, leaving 2 bases between them. The CDR3 loop is CASSDDSPLHF. CDR3 DNA: TGTGCCAGCAGTGACGATTCACCCCTCCACTTT.

The chain couples TRBV3-1 (or the pseudogene TRBV3-2) to TRBJ2-3; D remains ambiguous. CDR1 is LGHDT, CDR2 YNNKEL, per germline (reference sequence). The CDR3 totals 13 residues. V lost 2 bases to trimming and J lost 3 bases, with 6 bases between them. Here the CDR3 reads CASSQLSTDTQYF. DNA of the CDR3: TGTGCCAGCAGCCAACTTTCGACAGATACGCAGTATTTT.

This clone has just one count. The genes are TRBV19 and TRBJ2-7; 7 bases map to TRBD1. Losses at the gene ends were 6 bases for V and 0 bases for J; bases not matched to a gene: 11. CDR1 and CDR2 from the germline V gene are LNHDA and SQIVND (reference sequence). CDR3 length: 16 amino acids. Written as DNA, the CDR3 is TGTGCCAGTAGCAAAACGCCGGGACAGTTCTCCTACGAGCAGTACTTC. Amino acid sequence: CASSKTPGQFSYEQYF.

Only a few counts were recorded for this clone. V gene TRBV6-5 combines with J gene TRBJ1-3; the D gene is possibly TRBD1 (5 bases). The CDR3 sequence is 14 residues long. Germline values: CDR1 MNHEY, CDR2 SVGAGI. The V and J ends lost 10 bases and 4 bases respectively, with 17 bases between them. The CDR3 region is CATRRGNTGNTIYF. DNA for the CDR3: TGTGCCACCCGGAGGGGAAACACAGGAAACACCATATATTTT.

The chain uses TRBV18 and TRBJ2-7; TRBD2 aligns across 13 bases. The germline V gene encodes CDR1 KGHSH and CDR2 LQKENI. CDR3 length: 14 amino acids. Trimming took 5 bases from V and 5 from J; bases not matched to a gene: 3. CDR3 amino acids: CASSAGTSGNEQYF. The CDR3 DNA follows: TGTGCCAGCTCAGCGGGGACTAGCGGGAACGAGCAGTACTTC.

This chain links TRBV7-9 with TRBJ1-2, with 8 bases aligning to TRBD1. Germline V lookup: CDR1 SEHNR, CDR2 FQNEAQ (reference sequence). The V and J ends lost 5 bases and 6 bases, in that order; junction bases with no gene match: 11. The CDR3 is 15 amino acids. The CDR3 sequence is CASSAQETGVDGYTF. The DNA for the CDR3 is TGTGCCAGCAGCGCCCAAGAGACAGGGGTTGATGGCTACACCTTC.

The chain recombines TRBV15 with TRBJ1-1, with D hard to call. Trimming left V 7 bases short and J 2 bases short, with 11 bases between. This CDR3 comprises 13 residues. Germline CDR1 LNHNV, CDR2 YYDKDF (reference sequence). The CDR3 bases are TGTGCCACCACCAAGAGGGTCAACACTGAAGCTTTCTTT. Residues: CATTKRVNTEAFF.

V gene TRBV5-4 combines with J gene TRBJ2-5; TRBD2 matches at 10 bases. The germline gives CDR1 SGHNT, CDR2 YYREEE (reference sequence). The CDR3 totals 15 residues. V lost 4 bases, J lost 2 bases, and 5 bases stayed unmatched. This CDR3 reads CASSLSGRSQETQYF. In DNA, the CDR3 is TGTGCCAGCAGCCTTAGCGGGAGGTCTCAAGAGACCCAGTACTTC.

The J gene is TRBJ1-2, the V gene TRBV9; 12 bases align to TRBD1. V shed 4 bases and J 7 bases; nucleotides not matched to a gene: 8. This CDR3 spans 15 amino acids. Germline CDR1 reads SGDLS; CDR2 reads YYNGEE. This CDR3 reads CASSRTGQGASGYTF. The CDR3 DNA is TGTGCCAGCAGCAGAACGGGACAGGGGGCCAGTGGCTACACCTTC.

This clone was counted between two and nine times. This chain links TRBV5-1 with TRBJ1-1; TRBD1 aligns across 11 bases. The CDR3 is 17 residues long. V shed 1 base, J shed 0 bases, and the junction held 5 bases outside the gene matches. Germline V CDR1 and CDR2: SGHRS, YFSETQ. CDR3 residues: CASSLTGQGALNTEAFF. CDR3 DNA sequence: TGCGCCAGCAGCTTGACCGGACAGGGGGCCCTGAACACTGAAGCTTTCTTT. The variable domain in full, completed from reference TRBV5-1 and TRBJ1-1, reads KAGVTQTPRYLIKTRGQQVTLSCSPISGHRSVSWYQQTPGQGLQFLFEYFSETQRNKGNFPGRFSGRQFSNSRSEMNVSTLELGDSALYLCASSLTGQGALNTEAFFGQGTRLTVV.

The chain couples TRBV9 to TRBJ2-3; possibly TRBD2 for D (6 bases). Trimming left V 0 bases short and J 3 bases short, with 11 bases between. The CDR3 spans 15 residues. Germline-derived CDR1 and CDR2 are SGDLS and YYNGEE. The CDR3 sequence is CASSVGGGWTDTQYF. The DNA of the CDR3 is TGTGCCAGCAGCGTAGGGGGAGGTTGGACAGATACGCAGTATTTT.

The rearrangement uses TRBV29-1 and TRBJ1-4, with a tentative D call TRBD1 (5 bases). Germline-derived CDR1 and CDR2 are SQVTM and ANQGSEA. The CDR3 runs 13 residues. V lost 4 bases and J 5 bases, leaving 11 bases between the germline ends. The CDR3 region is CSVGTRENEKLFF. For the CDR3, the DNA is TGCAGCGTTGGGACAAGGGAAAATGAAAAACTGTTTTTT.

This chain joins TRBV19 and TRBJ1-6, with a tentative D call TRBD1 (6 bases). CDR3 length equals 17 residues. In germline, CDR1 is LNHDA, CDR2 SQIVND (reference sequence). V was pared by 4 bases and J by 5 bases, with 18 bases between. CDR3 region: CASSTAPGESHNSPLHF. The CDR3 bases are TGTGCCAGTAGTACCGCTCCAGGGGAATCTCATAATTCACCCCTCCACTTT.

The chain couples TRBV2 to TRBJ2-5; 16 positions agree with TRBD2. The germline V gene has CDR1 SNHLY and CDR2 FYNNEI. This CDR3 contains 15 residues. Germline trimming cut 6 bases from V and 5 bases from J; bases unmatched to any gene: 3. CDR3 coding DNA: TGTGCCAGCAGACAGGGACTAGCGGGGGGGGAGACCCAGTACTTC. The encoded protein is CASRQGLAGGETQYF. The full variable domain, in which reference TRBV2 and TRBJ2-5 provide the parts outside the CDR3, is EPEVTQTPSHQVTQMGQEVILRCVPISNHLYFYWYRQILGQKVEFLVSFYNNEISEKSEIFDDQFSVERPDGSNFTLKIRSTKLEDSAMYFCASRQGLAGGETQYFGPGTRLLVL.

In DNA form, the CDR3 reads TGTGCCAGCAGCCCAAGTCCTAGCGGGACCAGACAAGAGACCCAGTACTTC. This sequence encodes CASSPSPSGTRQETQYF. J is TRBJ2-5 and V is TRBV11-2; TRBD2 matches at 9 bases. The length of the CDR3 is 17 residues. V gave up 5 bases and J gave up 2 bases; unmatched junction bases: 12. Germline CDR1 and CDR2: SGHAT and FQNNGV.

The chain uses TRBV19 and TRBJ1-1; 9 bases are a match to TRBD1. This CDR3 region has 15 residues. Germline trimming cut 4 bases from V and 2 bases from J; bases unmatched to any gene: 5. CDR1 and CDR2 from the germline V gene are LNHDA and SQIVND (reference sequence). The CDR3 bases are TGTGCCAGTAGTACCCGGGACAGGGAAAACACTGAAGCTTTCTTT. Translation: CASSTRDRENTEAFF.

The rearrangement joins TRBV29-1 to TRBJ2-3; D is undetermined. CDR3 size: 13 residues. Germline CDR1 and CDR2: SQVTM and ANQGSEA. V lost 4 bases, J lost 2 bases, and 10 bases lay in between. The DNA of the CDR3 is TGCAGCGTTGCCGCGGTGGCCACAGATACGCAGTATTTT. Translated, it gives CSVAAVATDTQYF.

The chain is built from TRBV19 and TRBJ1-3, with D perhaps TRBD1 (5 bases). The CDR3 spans 14 residues. Looked up from germline, CDR1 is LNHDA and CDR2 is SQIVND (reference sequence). Trimming shortened V by 5 bases and J by 2 bases, and 10 bases separated the two germline ends. This CDR3 reads CASSLQGPGNTIYF. CDR3 nucleotide sequence: TGTGCCAGTAGTCTTCAGGGCCCTGGAAACACCATATATTTT. Combining the CDR3 with reference TRBV19 and TRBJ1-3 gives the whole variable domain DGGITQSPKYLFRKEGQNVTLSCEQNLNHDAMYWYRQDPGQGLRLIYYSQIVNDFQKGDIAEGYSVSREKKESFPLTVTSAQKNPTAFYLCASSLQGPGNTIYFGEGSWLTVV.

The chain recombines TRBV5-1 with TRBJ2-3; the D gene is possibly TRBD1 (5 bases). The CDR3 totals 15 residues. CDR1 is SGHRS and CDR2 is YFSETQ in the germline V gene. V lost 0 bases and J 0 bases, leaving 8 bases between the germline ends. The CDR3 sequence is CASSLATASTDTQYF. As DNA, the CDR3 is TGCGCCAGCAGCTTGGCGACAGCCAGCACAGATACGCAGTATTTT.

The chain is built from TRBV19 and TRBJ2-7, with 12 bases that match TRBD2. Unmatched junction bases numbered 20, after V lost 5 bases and J lost 3 bases. This CDR3 region has 20 residues. CDR1 and CDR2 (germline): LNHDA, SQIVND (reference sequence). The CDR3 nucleotides read TGTGCCAGTAGTCAAACCTCAGGGCCCCGTCTACTAGCGGGGGGCTACGAGCAGTACTTC. Encoded protein: CASSQTSGPRLLAGGYEQYF.

The rearrangement uses TRBV5-1 and TRBJ2-6, with TRBD1 identical over 10 bases. Unmatched junction bases numbered 3, after V lost 3 bases and J lost 0 bases. There are 17 residues in the CDR3. CDR1 is SGHRS and CDR2 is YFSETQ in the germline V gene. CDR3 protein: CASSSDRGGSGANVLTF. The CDR3 nucleotides read TGCGCCAGCAGCTCGGACAGGGGGGGCTCTGGGGCCAACGTCCTGACTTTC.

The genes are TRBV19 and TRBJ2-7, with 7 positions matching TRBD1. Germline-derived CDR1 and CDR2 are LNHDA and SQIVND (reference sequence). V was clipped by 5 bases and J by 6 bases; unmatched bases: 7. The CDR3 runs to 13 residues. CDR3 in amino acids: CASSVDREGEQYF. In DNA form, the CDR3 reads TGTGCCAGTAGTGTTGACAGGGAAGGCGAGCAGTACTTC.